The rows below give T cell receptor beta chains drawn from one sample of a study of control samples from healthy donors and cancer patients. This table comes from immunoSEQ multiplex PCR, and its TCRdb copy is limited to in-frame clones, with some not included. The data show some 150,000 clones, approximately 91% seen once. The sequencing sample was made of blood. These receptors came from a man younger than 40 in good health. Both conserved end residues are part of each CDR3. The D gene is left open where the match is weak. Some rows have no size entry. The others give once, few or many, or a class for an expanded clone.

D	V	size	J	CDR3	DNA
-	TRBV6-2/TRBV6-3	-	TRBJ1-6	CASSLGRDNSPLHF	TGTGCCAGCAGTCTGGGGAGAGATAATTCACCCCTCCACTTT
TRBD1	TRBV4-3	-	TRBJ1-5	CASSQEGDRGSQPQHF	TGCGCCAGCAGCCAAGAGGGGGACAGGGGGAGCCAGCCCCAGCATTTT
-	TRBV2	-	TRBJ1-3	CASDRSSGNTIYF	TGTGCCAGCGACAGGAGCTCTGGAAACACCATATATTTT
-	TRBV24-1	-	TRBJ2-2	CATSEPDRTGELFF	TGTGCCACCAGTGAACCAGACAGGACCGGGGAGCTGTTTTTT
TRBD1	TRBV10-3	few	TRBJ2-1	CAISDREDYNEQFF	TGTGCCATCAGCGACAGGGAAGACTACAATGAGCAGTTCTTC
TRBD1	TRBV7-2	-	TRBJ1-1	CASSLTGGLGTEAFF	TGTGCCAGCAGCCTAACAGGGGGCCTGGGCACTGAAGCTTTCTTT
TRBD1	TRBV2	-	TRBJ1-4	CASSETGREKLFF	TGTGCCAGCAGTGAGACAGGGCGGGAAAAACTGTTTTTT
-	TRBV19	-	TRBJ2-7	CASSSGGAGRDEQYF	TGTGCCAGTAGTAGTGGGGGCGCGGGGAGGGACGAGCAGTACTTC
-	TRBV27	-	TRBJ2-5	CASSSHRSEETQYF	TGTGCCAGCAGCTCACACCGAAGCGAAGAGACCCAGTACTTC
TRBD1	TRBV19	-	TRBJ1-3	CATRARWTGSSGNTIYF	TGTGCCACCAGGGCCCGTTGGACAGGGTCCTCTGGAAACACCATATATTTT
-	TRBV7-2	-	TRBJ2-7	CASSLEGQVARLGYEQYF	TGTGCCAGCAGCTTAGAAGGCCAGGTGGCGAGGTTGGGCTACGAGCAGTACTTC
-	TRBV2	-	TRBJ1-2	CASSGTGLAGYTF	TGTGCCAGCAGTGGTACAGGGCTCGCGGGCTACACCTTC
-	TRBV6-1	-	TRBJ2-4	CASSESAERFQYF	TGTGCCAGCAGTGAATCGGCCGAGAGGTTTCAGTACTTC
TRBD2	TRBV5-6	-	TRBJ2-7	CASSLVPSGSSYEQYF	TGTGCCAGCAGCTTGGTGCCTAGCGGGTCATCCTACGAGCAGTACTTC